These 31 T cell receptor beta chains originate from one sample sequenced in a study of cytomegalovirus exposure and HLA in healthy donors (dated by TCRdb to about 2017). Receptor amplification or capture employed the immunoSEQ multiplex PCR assay. A mixture of 60 forward primers for TCR Vbeta segments and 13 reverse primers for TCR Jbeta segments was used in the multiplex PCR. Entries here come from immuneACCESS through TCRdb and include only in-frame sequences with V and J called. Some clones fail to appear in such tables; in the studies checked, an unresolved V gene covers under half of the shortfall, and the cause of the remainder is unknown. The sample data list fewer than 200,000 clones, and around 76% of these were observed just once. In total, the top ten clones hold about 2.1% of the sample. The sequenced sample consisted of PBMCs. These receptors came from a female donor in good health and CMV-seronegative.

V gene TRBV9 combines with J gene TRBJ2-2; tentatively, D is TRBD1 (6 bases). The CDR3 spans 15 residues. The V and J ends lost 3 bases and 4 bases respectively, with 13 bases between them. Germline V gene sequence: CDR1 SGDLS, CDR2 YYNGEE. The DNA for the CDR3 is TGTGCCAGCAGCGCCGACGGACAGCGCACCGGGGAGCTGTTTTTT. Amino acid sequence: CASSADGQRTGELFF. The variable domain in full, with the rest retrieved from reference TRBV9 and TRBJ2-2, is DSGVTQTPKHLITATGQRVTLRCSPRSGDLSVYWYQQSLDQGLQFLIQYYNGEERAKGNILERFSAQQFPDLHSELNLSSLELGDSALYFCASSADGQRTGELFFGEGSRLTVL.

Only one count was recorded for this clone. The gene calls are TRBV7-2 and TRBJ1-2; TRBD1 aligns across 7 bases. CDR1 is SGHTA and CDR2 is FQGNSA in the germline V gene. Losses at the gene ends were 2 bases for V and 2 bases for J; bases not matched to a gene: 2. The CDR3 contains 14 residues. The CDR3 loop is CASSLQGGNYGYTF. The CDR3 DNA sequence: TGTGCCAGCAGCTTACAGGGGGGAAACTATGGCTACACCTTC.

This rearrangement joins TRBV27 to TRBJ1-5, with D uncertain. The CDR3 runs to 13 residues. V was clipped by 3 bases and J by 7 bases, with 10 bases between them. Germline assignment: CDR1 MNHEY and CDR2 SMNVEV (reference sequence). Here the CDR3 reads CASSFGGGQPQHF. DNA for the CDR3: TGTGCCAGCAGTTTTGGAGGTGGGCAGCCCCAGCATTTT.

For this clone: Other DNA sequences in the same sample also yield this CDR3. The chain combines TRBV19 with TRBJ1-1; no clear D. The germline CDR1 and CDR2 sequences are LNHDA and SQIVND (reference sequence). CDR3 length equals 12 residues. The ends were cut back, 3 bases at V and 4 bases at J, with 6 bases in the middle. This CDR3 is CASSIGSTEAFF. The CDR3 nucleotides are TGTGCCAGTAGTATTGGGAGCACTGAAGCTTTCTTT.

This clone came up a few times. The V and J genes are TRBV6-5 and TRBJ1-5; unclear D gene. Germline values: CDR1 MNHEY, CDR2 SVGAGI. The CDR3 spans 13 residues. The V and J ends lost 6 bases and 9 bases respectively, with 15 bases between them. CDR3 DNA: TGTGCCAGCAGCGCGGGGTTATCGAGGCCCCAGCATTTT. This gives the protein CASSAGLSRPQHF.

The gene calls are TRBV27 and TRBJ1-4; D perhaps matches TRBD1 (6 bases). Germline V gene data show CDR1 as MNHEY and CDR2 as SMNVEV (reference sequence). Trimming pared 11 bases from V and 4 bases from J, leaving 20 bases between. This CDR3 is 15 amino acids long. For the CDR3, the DNA is TGTGCCTCCAGGGAGATGGGGGCTGGTAATGAAAAACTGTTTTTT. Protein product: CASREMGAGNEKLFF.

The chain is built from TRBV5-1 and TRBJ1-1; D call uncertain. In germline, CDR1 is SGHRS, CDR2 YFSETQ. CDR3 length equals 13 residues. Deletions cut 1 base from V and 4 bases from J, with 8 bases between. CDR3 residues: CASSLLAFTEAFF. CDR3 DNA sequence: TGCGCCAGCAGCTTGTTAGCCTTCACTGAAGCTTTCTTT.

This rearrangement joins TRBV5-6 to TRBJ2-7, with D hard to call. Germline V gives CDR1 SGHDT, CDR2 YYEEEE. Trimming left V 0 bases short and J 4 bases short, with 11 bases between. The CDR3 consists of 14 residues. CDR3: CASSLAPRRYEQYF. CDR3 nucleotide sequence: TGTGCCAGCAGCTTGGCCCCTAGAAGATACGAGCAGTACTTC.

This clone was recorded only once. The gene calls are TRBV7-2 and TRBJ1-5; D possibly corresponds to TRBD1 (5 bases). CDR1 and CDR2 (germline): SGHTA, FQGNSA. With 5 bases removed from V and 4 bases from J, the gap between germline ends came to 9 bases. The CDR3 totals 13 residues. This CDR3 reads CASSPGSNQPQHF. The DNA of the CDR3 is TGTGCCAGCAGCCCAGGGTCGAATCAGCCCCAGCATTTT.

This clone turned up a few times. V and J are TRBV5-6 and TRBJ1-4; tentative D call: TRBD1 (6 bases). The ends were cut back, 4 bases at V and 7 bases at J, with 20 bases in the middle. This CDR3 has 16 amino acids. The germline V gene encodes CDR1 SGHDT and CDR2 YYEEEE. The CDR3 sequence is CASSLGQFSYREKLFF. The DNA of the CDR3 is TGTGCCAGCAGCCTCGGACAGTTCAGTTACCGTGAAAAACTGTTTTTT.

The genes are TRBV7-9 and TRBJ2-7; 7 bases align to TRBD1. The trim removed 4 bases at V and 2 bases at J, leaving 8 bases unmatched. Germline CDR1 SEHNR, CDR2 FQNEAQ (reference sequence). CDR3 length: 15 residues. Written as DNA, the CDR3 is TGTGCCAGCAGCTCCCCAGACAGGGAACCCTACGAGCAGTACTTC. Protein sequence: CASSSPDREPYEQYF.

This clone is a singleton in its sample. The J gene is TRBJ2-6, the V gene TRBV10-3; the match to TRBD1 covers 12 bases. The ends lost 6 bases at V and 2 bases at J; junction bases unmatched: 8. CDR1 and CDR2 (germline): ENHRY, SYGVKD. There are 18 residues in the CDR3. CDR3 amino acids: CAIRDPGTGGAGANVLTF. The DNA for the CDR3 is TGTGCCATCAGGGATCCCGGGACAGGGGGCGCTGGGGCCAACGTCCTGACTTTC.

This clone was seen once. V is TRBV6-5 and J is TRBJ1-4; D is uncertain. In germline, CDR1 is MNHEY, CDR2 SVGAGI. V was pared by 2 bases and J by 7 bases, with 14 bases between. The CDR3 consists of 15 residues. CDR3 sequence reads: CASSYTGNTREKLFF. CDR3 DNA sequence: TGTGCCAGCAGTTACACCGGGAACACGCGTGAAAAACTGTTTTTT.

Of note for this clone: Other DNA sequences of this sample code for an identical CDR3. The gene calls are TRBV19 and TRBJ1-5, with D possibly TRBD1 on 6 matching bases. With 3 bases removed from V and 1 base from J, the gap between germline ends came to 13 bases. CDR3 length: 16 amino acids. CDR1 is LNHDA and CDR2 is SQIVND in the germline V gene (reference sequence). The CDR3 loop reads CASSITGQGSNQPQHF. The DNA for the CDR3 is TGTGCCAGTAGTATTACGGGTCAGGGGAGCAATCAGCCCCAGCATTTT.

The chain recombines TRBV27 with TRBJ2-1; a weak D match, TRBD1 (5 bases). The CDR3 sequence is 15 residues long. Trimming shortened V by 0 bases and J by 4 bases, and 10 bases separated the two germline ends. Germline V gene sequence: CDR1 MNHEY, CDR2 SMNVEV (reference sequence). The CDR3 bases are TGTGCCAGCAGTTTATCCTCAGGGCCTTACAATGAGCAGTTCTTC. Encoded protein: CASSLSSGPYNEQFF.

The rearrangement joins TRBV15 to TRBJ2-5, with TRBD2 matching 7 bases. The CDR3 consists of 15 residues. V lost 3 bases to trimming and J lost 5 bases; unmatched junction nucleotides: 9. Germline V gene sequence: CDR1 LNHNV, CDR2 YYDKDF (reference sequence). The CDR3 DNA reads as TGTGCCACCAGCAGTAAAGTCGGGGAGGGGGAGACCCAGTACTTC. Protein: CATSSKVGEGETQYF.

The count of this clone is one. This chain uses TRBV7-9 with TRBJ2-5; TRBD2 matches 8 bases. The CDR3 totals 15 residues. Germline V gene data show CDR1 as SEHNR and CDR2 as FQNEAQ (reference sequence). The J segment lost 0 bases and the V segment lost 2 bases, leaving 2 bases of the junction unmatched. DNA for the CDR3: TGTGCCAGCAGCTTATCTAGCGGGTACCAAGAGACCCAGTACTTC. It yields the protein CASSLSSGYQETQYF.

This clone was observed once. The chain combines TRBV5-6 with TRBJ1-5; D call uncertain. The germline V gene encodes CDR1 SGHDT and CDR2 YYEEEE. There are 15 residues in the CDR3. The V and J ends lost 4 bases and 3 bases respectively, with 14 bases between them. The CDR3 here is CASSLGGSLNQPQHF. DNA of the CDR3: TGTGCCAGCAGCCTGGGCGGGAGTCTCAATCAGCCCCAGCATTTT.

The rearrangement links TRBV2 to TRBJ2-2; maybe TRBD2 (6 bases). The CDR3 sequence is 15 residues long. V lost 10 bases and J 0 bases, leaving 15 bases between the germline ends. Germline V gives CDR1 SNHLY, CDR2 FYNNEI. The CDR3 region has the DNA TGTGCCACCTCCCTGGGGGAGGCGAACACCGGGGAGCTGTTTTTT. Translation gives CATSLGEANTGELFF.

V and J are TRBV5-4 and TRBJ2-7, with 11 bases lining up with TRBD2. Germline CDR1 and CDR2: SGHNT and YYREEE (reference sequence). The J segment lost 2 bases and the V segment lost 4 bases, leaving 5 bases of the junction unmatched. This CDR3 is built from 15 residues. CDR3 bases: TGTGCCAGCAGCAAGGGACTAGCGGAAGCCTACGAGCAGTACTTC. It encodes CASSKGLAEAYEQYF.

This chain links TRBV5-4 with TRBJ1-2, with 7 positions matching TRBD1. This CDR3 contains 16 residues. Trimming at V came to 4 bases and at J to 8 bases, leaving 17 bases not matched to a gene. Looked up from germline, CDR1 is SGHNT and CDR2 is YYREEE (reference sequence). CDR3 nucleotides: TGTGCCAGCAGCGTTGGGACAGCGACGTCGGAGGCCGGCTACACCTTC. This translates into CASSVGTATSEAGYTF. The complete variable domain, with remaining parts taken from reference TRBV5-4 and TRBJ1-2, reads ETGVTQSPTHLIKTRGQQVTLRCSSQSGHNTVSWYQQALGQGPQFIFQYYREEENGRGNFPPRFSGLQFPNYSSELNVNALELDDSALYLCASSVGTATSEAGYTFGSGTRLTVV.

This sequence joins TRBV2 and TRBJ2-2, with D uncertain. This CDR3 has 14 residues. The V gene lost 4 bases and the J gene lost 5 bases, with 11 bases spanning the gap. CDR1 is SNHLY and CDR2 is FYNNEI in the germline V gene. In DNA, the CDR3 is TGTGCCAGCAGTGGGGTCAGGATGACCGGGGAGCTGTTTTTT. This sequence encodes CASSGVRMTGELFF. The full variable domain, rest sourced from reference TRBV2 and TRBJ2-2, is EPEVTQTPSHQVTQMGQEVILRCVPISNHLYFYWYRQILGQKVEFLVSFYNNEISEKSEIFDDQFSVERPDGSNFTLKIRSTKLEDSAMYFCASSGVRMTGELFFGEGSRLTVL.

V gene TRBV30 combines with J gene TRBJ1-2; TRBD1 matches at 10 bases. Germline CDR1 GTSNPN, CDR2 SVGIG (reference sequence). V trimming: 8 bases; J trimming: 4 bases; junction bases outside the gene matches: 10. The CDR3 totals 14 residues. In nucleotides, the CDR3 is TGTGCCAGAAACCGGGACAGGGGCGGCTATGGCTACACCTTC. This encodes CARNRDRGGYGYTF.

A note on this clone: The sample holds other DNA sequences that translate to the same CDR3. The J gene is TRBJ2-2, the V gene TRBV5-4; D unclear. The V gene lost 0 bases and the J gene lost 0 bases, with 6 bases spanning the gap. CDR3 length equals 15 residues. Germline CDR1 SGHNT, CDR2 YYREEE (reference sequence). The CDR3 here is CASSLAVSNTGELFF. The CDR3 DNA follows: TGTGCCAGCAGCTTGGCGGTATCGAACACCGGGGAGCTGTTTTTT.

The V and J genes are TRBV19 and TRBJ1-5, with TRBD1 as a possible D gene (6 bases). Deletions cut 1 base from V and 3 bases from J, with 13 bases between. Germline CDR1 reads LNHDA; CDR2 reads SQIVND (reference sequence). CDR3 length: 16 amino acids. The CDR3 bases are TGTGCCAGTAGTATAGTAGGGGGATCGGTCAATCAGCCCCAGCATTTT. Residues: CASSIVGGSVNQPQHF.

This chain links TRBV5-5 with TRBJ1-4; 7 positions agree with TRBD1. The germline gives CDR1 SGHKS, CDR2 YYEKEE (reference sequence). The CDR3 contains 14 residues. Trimming at V came to 4 bases and at J to 8 bases, leaving 8 bases not matched to a gene. The CDR3 coding sequence is TGTGCCAGCAGCCGGAACAGGGGAGGCGAAAAACTGTTTTTT. Translating gives CASSRNRGGEKLFF.

V is TRBV2 and J is TRBJ2-1; TRBD2 matches at 7 bases. The junction had 10 bases not matched to a gene; V was cut back by 7 bases and J by 7 bases. Germline values: CDR1 SNHLY, CDR2 FYNNEI. The CDR3 has 14 amino acids. Here the CDR3 reads CASMWSPGGNEQFF. Here the CDR3 DNA reads TGTGCCAGCATGTGGTCACCCGGGGGGAATGAGCAGTTCTTC.

The rearrangement joins TRBV7-9 to TRBJ2-7; D may be TRBD1 (6 bases). In germline, CDR1 is SEHNR, CDR2 FQNEAQ (reference sequence). Deletions cut 4 bases from V and 2 bases from J, with 15 bases between. The CDR3 sequence is 15 residues long. Written as DNA, the CDR3 is TGTGCCAGCAGCTCGAGACAGGAAAGTACCTACGAGCAGTACTTC. Translated, it gives CASSSRQESTYEQYF.

This clone has just one count. Written as DNA, the CDR3 is TGTGCCAGCAGTGTCAGGCCCGGGAACACCGGGGAGCTGTTTTTT. Its protein is CASSVRPGNTGELFF. V is TRBV2 and J is TRBJ2-2; D unclear. Germline V gene lookup returns CDR1 SNHLY and CDR2 FYNNEI. Trimming stripped 4 bases from V and 1 base from J, with 10 bases between. The length of the CDR3 is 15 residues.

Of note for this clone: The junction and the germline gene differ at one end; a read error may be behind it. The same CDR3 also results from other DNA sequences found in this sample. J is TRBJ2-7 and V is TRBV4-1; a possible D gene is TRBD1 (5 bases). The germline V gene encodes CDR1 MGHRA and CDR2 YSYEKL. This CDR3 spans 15 amino acids. The CDR3 protein is CASSQDGAGWAEQYF. The CDR3 DNA follows: TGCGCCAGCAGCCAAGATGGGGCAGGGTGGGCCGAGCAGTATTTC.

V gene TRBV9 combines with J gene TRBJ2-5; 11 bases map to TRBD2. V was pared by 0 bases and J by 4 bases, with 14 bases of the junction left unmatched. Germline assignment: CDR1 SGDLS and CDR2 YYNGEE. This CDR3 contains 19 residues. CDR3 region: CASSVGIAGGVLVPETQYF. In nucleotides, the CDR3 is TGTGCCAGCAGCGTAGGTATAGCGGGGGGGGTCTTAGTCCCAGAGACCCAGTACTTC.